This TCR beta chain was observed in a study of blood T cell repertoires in COVID-19. Sequencing used immunoSEQ multiplex PCR; TCRdb keeps in-frame clones, though not all of them. The sample yields hundreds of thousands of clones, roughly 85% seen once. V was cut by 6 bases and J by 7 bases, with 13 bases left in between. The CDR3 sequence is 13 residues long. The rearrangement joins TRBV12-3 or TRBV12-4 to TRBJ2-1; weak D call: TRBD2 (6 bases). The TCR sequence derives from a woman aged 18-29 years who had recovered from COVID-19. Source material: peripheral blood. CDR3 coding DNA: TGTGCCAGCAGACTAGCTCGGGCGAATGAGCAGTTCTTC. It codes for CASRLARANEQFF.